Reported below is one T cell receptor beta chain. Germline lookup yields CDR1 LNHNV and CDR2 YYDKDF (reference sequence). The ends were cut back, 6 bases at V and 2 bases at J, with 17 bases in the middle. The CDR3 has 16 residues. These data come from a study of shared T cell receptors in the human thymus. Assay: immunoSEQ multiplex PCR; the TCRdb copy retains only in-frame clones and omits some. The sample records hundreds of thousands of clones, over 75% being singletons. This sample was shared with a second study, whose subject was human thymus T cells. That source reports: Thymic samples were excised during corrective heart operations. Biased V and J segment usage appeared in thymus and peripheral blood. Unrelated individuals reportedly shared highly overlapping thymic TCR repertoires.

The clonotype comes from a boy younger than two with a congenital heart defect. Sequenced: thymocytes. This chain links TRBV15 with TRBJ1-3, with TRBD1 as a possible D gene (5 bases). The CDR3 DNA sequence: TGTGCCACCAGTCCAGTTGGGGCGGCACCTGGAAACACCATATATTTT. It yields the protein CATSPVGAAPGNTIYF.